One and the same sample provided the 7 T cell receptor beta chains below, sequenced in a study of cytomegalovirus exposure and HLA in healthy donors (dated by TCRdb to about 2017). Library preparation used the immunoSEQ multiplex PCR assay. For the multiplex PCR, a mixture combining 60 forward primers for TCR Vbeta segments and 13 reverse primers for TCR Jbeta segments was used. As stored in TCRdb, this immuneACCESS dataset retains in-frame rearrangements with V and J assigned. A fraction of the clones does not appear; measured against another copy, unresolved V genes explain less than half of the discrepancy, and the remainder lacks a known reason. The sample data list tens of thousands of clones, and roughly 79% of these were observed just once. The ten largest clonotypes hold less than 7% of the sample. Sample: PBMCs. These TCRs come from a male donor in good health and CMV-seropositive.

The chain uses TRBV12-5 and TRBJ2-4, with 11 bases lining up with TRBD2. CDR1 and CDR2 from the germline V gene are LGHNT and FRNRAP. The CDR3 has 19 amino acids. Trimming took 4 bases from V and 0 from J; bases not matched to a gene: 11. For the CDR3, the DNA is TGTGCTAGTGGTTGGGAAACTAGCGGGAGATCCTCAGCCAAAAACATTCAGTACTTC. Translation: CASGWETSGRSSAKNIQYF.

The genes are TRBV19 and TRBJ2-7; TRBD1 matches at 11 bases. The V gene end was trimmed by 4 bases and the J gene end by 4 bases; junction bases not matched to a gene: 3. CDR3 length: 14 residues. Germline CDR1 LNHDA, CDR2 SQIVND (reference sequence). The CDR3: CASSRTGGEYEQYF. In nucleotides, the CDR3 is TGTGCCAGTAGTAGGACAGGGGGCGAGTACGAGCAGTACTTC.

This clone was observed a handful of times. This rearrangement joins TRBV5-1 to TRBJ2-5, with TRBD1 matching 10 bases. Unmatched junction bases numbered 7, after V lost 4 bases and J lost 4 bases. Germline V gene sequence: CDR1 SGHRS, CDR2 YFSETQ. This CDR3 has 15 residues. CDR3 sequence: CASSPVGQGGETQYF. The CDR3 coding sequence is TGCGCCAGCAGCCCGGTAGGACAGGGGGGAGAGACCCAGTACTTC.

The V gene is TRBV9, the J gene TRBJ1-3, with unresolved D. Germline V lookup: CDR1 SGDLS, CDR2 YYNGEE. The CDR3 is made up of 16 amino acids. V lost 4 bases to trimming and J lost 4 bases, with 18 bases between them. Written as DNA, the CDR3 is TGTGCCAGCAGCCCGTTTTCGAGGGCAGGCGGAAACACCATATATTTT. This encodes CASSPFSRAGGNTIYF.

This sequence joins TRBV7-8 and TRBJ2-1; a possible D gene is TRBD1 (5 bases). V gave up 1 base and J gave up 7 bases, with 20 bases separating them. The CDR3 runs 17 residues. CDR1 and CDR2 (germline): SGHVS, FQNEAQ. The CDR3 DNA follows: TGTGCCAGCAGCTTAGTGTGGGGCCTAGGGGCTACTAATGAGCAGTTCTTC. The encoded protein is CASSLVWGLGATNEQFF.

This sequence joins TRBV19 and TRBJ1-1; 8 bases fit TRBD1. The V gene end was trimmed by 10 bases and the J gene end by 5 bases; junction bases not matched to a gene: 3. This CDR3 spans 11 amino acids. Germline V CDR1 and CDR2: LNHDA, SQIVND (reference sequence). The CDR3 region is CATDRGTEAFF. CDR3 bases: TGTGCCACCGACAGGGGTACTGAAGCTTTCTTT.

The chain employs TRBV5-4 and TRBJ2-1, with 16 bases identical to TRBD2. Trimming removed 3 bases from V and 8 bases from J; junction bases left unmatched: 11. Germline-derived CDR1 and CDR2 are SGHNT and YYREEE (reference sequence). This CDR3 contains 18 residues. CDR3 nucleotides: TGTGCCAGCAGCTCGGGACTAGCGGGGGGGCCGGTAGTATATGAGCAGTTCTTC. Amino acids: CASSSGLAGGPVVYEQFF.